This T cell receptor beta chain was recorded in a study of T cell repertoires and HLA-DP antigens. This clone has only one observation. Its cognate antigen is unknown. Study-level points and caveats: Antigen presentation used HeLa cells, with total CD4+ cells responding. Sorted CD137+ clonality was 0.35 to 0.5 for both alloantigens, versus 0.03 to 0.04 pre-culture.

The CDR3 covers 15 residues. Trimming removed 2 bases at V and 4 bases at J, with 14 bases between. Germline CDR1 is SGHTA and CDR2 is FQGNSA. Assay used: immunoSEQ multiplex PCR; TCRdb lists only in-frame clones, some missing. The data hold approximately 110,000 clones, with over 90% observed a single time. V is TRBV7-2 and J is TRBJ1-2, with D perhaps matching TRBD1 (6 bases). This clonotype was sampled from a woman between 18 and 29 years old in good health and CMV-seronegative. Sequencing was done on a sample of CD4+ T cells from PBMCs. The CDR3 loop reads CASSLHTRGGYGYTF. CDR3 in DNA: TGTGCCAGCAGCTTACATACCAGGGGTGGCTATGGCTACACCTTC. Full variable domain (rest looked up from reference TRBV7-2 and TRBJ1-2): GAGVSQSPSNKVTEKGKDVELRCDPISGHTALYWYRQSLGQGLEFLIYFQGNSAPDKSGLPSDRFSAERTGGSVSTLTIQRTQQEDSAVYLCASSLHTRGGYGYTFGSGTRLTVV.